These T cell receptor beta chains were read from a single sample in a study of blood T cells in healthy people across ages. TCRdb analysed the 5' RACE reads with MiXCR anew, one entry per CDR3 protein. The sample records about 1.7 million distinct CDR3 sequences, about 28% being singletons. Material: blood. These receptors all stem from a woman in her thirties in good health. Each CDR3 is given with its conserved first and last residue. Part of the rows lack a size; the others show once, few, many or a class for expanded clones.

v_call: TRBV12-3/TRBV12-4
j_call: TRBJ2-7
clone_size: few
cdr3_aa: CASSLGGVWDEQYF

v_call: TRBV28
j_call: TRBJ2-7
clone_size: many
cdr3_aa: CASSTEQYF

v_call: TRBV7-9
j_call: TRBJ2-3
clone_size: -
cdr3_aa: CASRFTGTASTDTQYF

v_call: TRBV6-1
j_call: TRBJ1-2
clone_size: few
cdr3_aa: CASNPGHNYGYTF

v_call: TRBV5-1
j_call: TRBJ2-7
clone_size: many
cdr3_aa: CASKTSGLTDEQYF

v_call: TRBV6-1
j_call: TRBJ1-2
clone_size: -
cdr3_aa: CASSESGQGPYGYTF

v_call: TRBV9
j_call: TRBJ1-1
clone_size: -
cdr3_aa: CASSPPAGVRNTEAFF

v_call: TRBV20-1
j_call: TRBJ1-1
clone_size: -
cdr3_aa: CSAPGDRVGTEAFF

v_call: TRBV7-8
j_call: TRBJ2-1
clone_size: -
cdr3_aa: CASSFAVVVGETQFF

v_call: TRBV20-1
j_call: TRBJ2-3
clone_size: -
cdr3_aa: CSARGPRQGTDTQYF

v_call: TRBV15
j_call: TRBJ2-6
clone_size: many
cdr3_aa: CATSRGGDSGANVLTF

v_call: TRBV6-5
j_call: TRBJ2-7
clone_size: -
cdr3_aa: CASSPDSWEQYF

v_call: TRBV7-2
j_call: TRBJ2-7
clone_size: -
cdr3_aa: CASNPLAGTYEQYF

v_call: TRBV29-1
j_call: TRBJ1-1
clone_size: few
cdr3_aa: CSVEKQSGGTEAFF

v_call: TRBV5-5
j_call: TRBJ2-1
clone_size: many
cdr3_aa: CASSTRYTETYNEQFF

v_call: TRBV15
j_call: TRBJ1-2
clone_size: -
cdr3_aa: CATSSQTPFGQNYGYTF

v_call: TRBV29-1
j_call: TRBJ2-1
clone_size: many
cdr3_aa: CSVGHNEQFF

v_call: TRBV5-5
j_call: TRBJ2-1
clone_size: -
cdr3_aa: CASSLVWGVGETQFF

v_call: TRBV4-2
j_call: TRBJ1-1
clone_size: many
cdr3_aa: CASSPRSHEGTEAFF

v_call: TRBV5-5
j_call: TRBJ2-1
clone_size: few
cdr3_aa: CASSEGQGAYYEQFF

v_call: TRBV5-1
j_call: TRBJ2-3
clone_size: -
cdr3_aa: CASSRVGTSTDTQYF

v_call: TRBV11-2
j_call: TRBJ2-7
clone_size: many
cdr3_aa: CASSLVGGGGYEQYF

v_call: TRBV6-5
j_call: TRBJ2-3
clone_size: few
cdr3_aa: CASRPSMGERGNTQYF

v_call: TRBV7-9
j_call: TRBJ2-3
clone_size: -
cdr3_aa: CASSWGLAGTTDTQYF

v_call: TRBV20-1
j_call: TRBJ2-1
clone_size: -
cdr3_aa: CSAGGQPEQFF

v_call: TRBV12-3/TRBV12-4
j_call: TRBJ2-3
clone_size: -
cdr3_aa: CAISLGEADTQYF

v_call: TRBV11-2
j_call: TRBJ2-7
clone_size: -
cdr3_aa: CVSSLLAGYEQYF

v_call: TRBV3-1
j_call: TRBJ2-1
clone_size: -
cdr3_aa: CASSPGQVGNEQFF

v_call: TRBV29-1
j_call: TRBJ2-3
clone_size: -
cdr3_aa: CSVEGFARTDTQYF

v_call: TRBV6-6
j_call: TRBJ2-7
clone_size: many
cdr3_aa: CASSSSGPSYEQYF

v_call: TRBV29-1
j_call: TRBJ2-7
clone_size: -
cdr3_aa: CSGGEGIAYEQYF

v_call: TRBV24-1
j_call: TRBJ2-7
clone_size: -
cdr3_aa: CATSALGESGSSYEQYF

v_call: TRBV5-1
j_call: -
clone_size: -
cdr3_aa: CASSPGTSGGARRETQYF

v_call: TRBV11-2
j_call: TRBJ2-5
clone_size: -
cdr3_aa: CASSFSGTEQETQYF

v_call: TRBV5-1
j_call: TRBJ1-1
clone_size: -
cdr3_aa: CASSSQGREWDTEAFF

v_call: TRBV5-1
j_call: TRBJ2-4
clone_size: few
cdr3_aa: CASSPHLPGGRTEQYF

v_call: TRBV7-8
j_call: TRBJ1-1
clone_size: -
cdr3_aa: CASSLNWGGSAFF

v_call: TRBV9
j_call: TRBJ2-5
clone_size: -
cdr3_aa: CASSVVTGLQETQYF

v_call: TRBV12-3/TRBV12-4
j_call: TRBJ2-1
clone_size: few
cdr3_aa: CASSSDRFPNNEQFF

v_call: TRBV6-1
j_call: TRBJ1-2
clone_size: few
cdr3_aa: CATAHQSNYGYTF

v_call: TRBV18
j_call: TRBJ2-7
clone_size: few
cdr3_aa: CASSRTWGGSQSETQYF

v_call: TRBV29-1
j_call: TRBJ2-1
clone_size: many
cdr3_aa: CSVGFGLFNEQFF

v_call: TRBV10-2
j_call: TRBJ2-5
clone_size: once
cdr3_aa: CAGISGEQETQYF

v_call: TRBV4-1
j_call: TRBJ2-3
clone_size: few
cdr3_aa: CASSQVTSGLTDTQYF

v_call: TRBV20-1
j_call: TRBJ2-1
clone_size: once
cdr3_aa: CSVRAMTGRANEQFF

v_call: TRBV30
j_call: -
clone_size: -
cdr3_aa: CAWGTGTKPGQGARRQDEQYF

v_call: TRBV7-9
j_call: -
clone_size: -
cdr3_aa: CASSPWDRTYNEQYF

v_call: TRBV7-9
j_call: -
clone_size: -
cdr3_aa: CASSFLEGNYEQYF

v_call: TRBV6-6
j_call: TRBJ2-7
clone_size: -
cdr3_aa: CASSYATSGSHEQYF

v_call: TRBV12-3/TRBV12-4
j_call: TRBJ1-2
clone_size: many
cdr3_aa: CASSLVDGYTF

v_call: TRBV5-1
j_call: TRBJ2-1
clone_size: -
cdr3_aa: CASSPGPRNEQFF

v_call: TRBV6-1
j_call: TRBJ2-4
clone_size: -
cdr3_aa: CASSGIRYKNIQYF

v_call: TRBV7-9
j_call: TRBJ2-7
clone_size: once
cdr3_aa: CAGSLAGPVEQYF

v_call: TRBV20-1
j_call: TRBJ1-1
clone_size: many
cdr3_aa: CSADTGTEAFF

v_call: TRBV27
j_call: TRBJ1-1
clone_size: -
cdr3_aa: CASRYRDRNTEAFF